These T cell receptor beta chains were read from a single sample in a study of control samples from healthy donors and cancer patients. Measured with immunoSEQ multiplex PCR; TCRdb has only the in-frame clones, and not every one. The sample includes roughly 200,000 clones, 90% to 95% of them seen just once. Sequenced input: blood. The receptors were sampled from a man younger than 35 in good health. CDR3s leave out the opening cysteine and the closing phenylalanine or tryptophan.

j_call v_call cdr3_length cdr3_aa
TRBJ2-4 TRBV2 11 ASSDRGRDIQY
TRBJ1-5 TRBV19 12 ASSIYRGDQPQH
TRBJ2-7 TRBV5-1 11 ASSLDSPYEQY
TRBJ2-7 TRBV4-2 13 ASSRGDASSYEQY
TRBJ2-2 TRBV4-1 16 ASSHPQARTVNTGELF
TRBJ2-7 TRBV7-8 12 ASSWAGGHYEQY
TRBJ2-7 TRBV12-1 13 ASSFSGRQIHEQY
TRBJ1-2 TRBV21-1 9 ASRAGRGYT
TRBJ2-5 TRBV14 9 ASSHSGRGY
TRBJ2-3 TRBV24-1 13 ATSDSAQGTDTQY
TRBJ2-1 TRBV5-1 14 ASSLRSGGSYNEQF
TRBJ1-1 TRBV5-6 13 ASSFRSGYDTEAF